This TCR beta chain appears in the sequencing data of a study of T-cell memory formation after mild COVID-19. To note about this clonotype: Its antigen is still unknown.

The TCR alpha and TCR beta cDNA libraries, bearing sample barcodes and UMIs, were generated by 5'RACE using constant-segment primers. From the 5' RACE reads, TCRdb called clonotypes with MiXCR, one entry per CDR3 protein. The data show approximately 260,000 distinct CDR3 sequences, with 16% seen just once and about a fifth held by the top ten. Germline values: CDR1 SEHNR, CDR2 FQNEAQ (reference sequence). The V and J ends lost 0 bases and 6 bases, in that order; junction bases with no gene match: 16. The CDR3 is 18 amino acids. Study-wide results and limits: The study found balanced CD4/CD8 in clones contracting day 15 to 85 and a CD4+ lean in later expanders.

V is TRBV7-9 and J is TRBJ1-2, with 7 bases identical to TRBD1. What was sequenced was PBMCs or a T cell subset sorted from them (not recorded which). This TCR was recovered from a man aged 18 to 29 who had mild COVID-19 (a few samples of this study predate the infection). Cell type and time point are not known. CDR3 residues: CASSLATVPRTGQDGYTF. The CDR3 DNA is TGTGCCAGCAGCTTAGCCACAGTCCCCCGGACAGGCCAGGATGGCTACACCTTC. The variable domain in full, with the rest retrieved from reference TRBV7-9 and TRBJ1-2, is DTGVSQNPRHKITKRGQNVTFRCDPISEHNRLYWYRQTLGQGPEFLTYFQNEAQLEKSRLLSDRFSAERPKGSFSTLEIQRTEQGDSAMYLCASSLATVPRTGQDGYTFGSGTRLTVV.